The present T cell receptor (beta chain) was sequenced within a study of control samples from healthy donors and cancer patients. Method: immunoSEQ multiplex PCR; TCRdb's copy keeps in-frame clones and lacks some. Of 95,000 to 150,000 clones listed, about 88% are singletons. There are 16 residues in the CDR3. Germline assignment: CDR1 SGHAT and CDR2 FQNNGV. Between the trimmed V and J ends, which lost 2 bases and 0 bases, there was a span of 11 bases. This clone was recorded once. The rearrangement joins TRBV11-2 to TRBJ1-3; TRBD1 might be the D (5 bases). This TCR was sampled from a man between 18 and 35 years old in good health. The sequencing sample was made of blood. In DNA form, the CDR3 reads TGTGCCAGCAGCTTAATGGGGCATTACTCTGGAAACACCATATATTTT. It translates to CASSLMGHYSGNTIYF.